The entry below gives a single T cell receptor beta chain sequence along with its context. Antigen unknown. The CDR3 has 14 amino acids. Trimming shortened V by 2 bases and J by 1 base, and 8 bases separated the two germline ends. Germline-derived CDR1 and CDR2 are MNHEY and SVGAGI. This sample stems from a study of T cell responses to AZD1222 COVID-19 vaccine. Across the whole study: Pooling covered second doses at about 4 or about 12 weeks.

The repertoire was sequenced with immunoSEQ multiplex PCR; TCRdb's copy has only in-frame clones and lacks some. Among about 120,000 clones listed, approximately 91% were seen once. Study-level points and caveats: Clonal diversity may have been underestimated, and the donors were mostly white British, with more females than males. A rise in Spike-specific TCR breadth and depth followed two AZD1222 doses. The CD4 TCRs associated with vaccination extended across spike and predominated at 160-218 and 743-854.

Material: peripheral blood, obtained on day 0 of AZD1222 vaccination. The origin of this receptor is an adult in good health. The chain is built from TRBV6-5 and TRBJ1-1; no firm D call. CDR3 in amino acids: CASSYGNRNTEAFF. Written as DNA, the CDR3 is TGTGCCAGCAGTTACGGGAACAGGAACACTGAAGCTTTCTTT.